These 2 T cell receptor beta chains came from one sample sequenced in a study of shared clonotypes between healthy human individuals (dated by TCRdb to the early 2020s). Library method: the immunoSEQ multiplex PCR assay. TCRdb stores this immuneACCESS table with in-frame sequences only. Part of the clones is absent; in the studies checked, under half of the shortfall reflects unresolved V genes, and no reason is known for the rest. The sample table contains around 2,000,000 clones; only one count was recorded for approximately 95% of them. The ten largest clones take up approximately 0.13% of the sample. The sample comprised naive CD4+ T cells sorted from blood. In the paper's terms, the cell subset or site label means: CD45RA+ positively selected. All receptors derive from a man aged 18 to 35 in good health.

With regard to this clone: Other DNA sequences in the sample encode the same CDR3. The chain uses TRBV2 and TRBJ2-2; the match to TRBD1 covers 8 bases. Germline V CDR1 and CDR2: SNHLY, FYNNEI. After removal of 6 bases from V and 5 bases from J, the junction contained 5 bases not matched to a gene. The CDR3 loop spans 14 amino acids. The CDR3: CASRGQGGTGELFF. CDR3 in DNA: TGTGCCAGCAGAGGACAGGGTGGGACCGGGGAGCTGTTTTTT.

The DNA of the CDR3 is TGCGCCAGCAGCCAAGATGGGTCTAGGGTTCTGAGCGAGCAGTACTTC. This codes for CASSQDGSRVLSEQYF. The chain recombines TRBV4-1 with TRBJ2-7, with D unclear. The germline V gene encodes CDR1 MGHRA and CDR2 YSYEKL. Trimming pared 0 bases from V and 6 bases from J, leaving 18 bases between. CDR3 length equals 16 residues.